The 27 T cell receptor beta chains below all came from one sample that was sequenced in a study of blood T cells in healthy people across ages. The second PCR ran about 6 to 12 cycles with a sample-barcoded 5' primer and J-beta primers. TCRdb re-analysed the 5' RACE reads in MiXCR, keeping a single row per CDR3 protein. Among hundreds of thousands of distinct CDR3 sequences listed, about 34% were seen once. Sequencing input: blood. These TCRs come from a man aged 18 to 29 in good health.

This clonotype was observed a handful of times. The gene calls are TRBV10-3 and TRBJ2-1; perhaps TRBD2 as D (5 bases). The closer fit of TRBJ2-7 to the DNA end suggests the J call may be wrong. CDR3 length equals 14 residues. The germline gives CDR1 ENHRY, CDR2 SYGVKD. CDR3 residues: CAISEGSSYNEQYF. In nucleotides, the CDR3 is TGTGCCATCAGTGAGGGGAGCTCCTACAATGAGCAGTACTTC.

Turning to this clonotype: One end of the junction fails to match germline, which may point to a read error. The chain combines TRBV6-5 with TRBJ1-5; the D is unclear. CDR1 and CDR2 from the germline V gene are MNHEY and SVGAGI. The CDR3 totals 13 residues. The CDR3 spells CASRTDPNQPQHF. CDR3 coding DNA: TGTGCCAGCAGAACTGACCCAAATCAACCCCAGCATTTT.

This rearrangement joins TRBV25-1 to TRBJ1-1; 10 nucleotides line up with TRBD1. Germline trimming cut 4 bases from V and 4 bases from J; bases unmatched to any gene: 6. Germline V gene sequence: CDR1 MGHDK, CDR2 SYGVNS. The length of the CDR3 is 15 residues. CDR3: CASSGATGGITEAFF. The CDR3, as DNA: TGTGCCAGCAGTGGGGCGACAGGGGGCATCACTGAAGCTTTCTTT.

This clonotype turned up a few times. This chain uses TRBV29-1 with TRBJ2-4; TRBD1 matches at 9 bases. V shed 0 bases and J 1 base; nucleotides not matched to a gene: 4. CDR1 and CDR2 from the germline V gene are SQVTM and ANQGSEA. This CDR3 is 16 amino acids long. CDR3 sequence: CSVEDRDRVAKNIQYF. The CDR3 bases are TGCAGCGTTGAAGACAGGGACAGGGTTGCCAAAAACATTCAGTACTTC.

This clonotype was seen at least ten times. The chain recombines TRBV10-3 with TRBJ2-7; D tentatively reads TRBD1 or TRBD2 (5 bases each). The V end was cut by 6 bases, the J end by 5 bases, with 11 bases between. Germline V gene sequence: CDR1 ENHRY, CDR2 SYGVKD. The CDR3 spans 12 residues. The CDR3 reads CAISGTSNEQYF. The CDR3 DNA sequence: TGTGCCATCAGCGGGACCAGCAACGAGCAGTACTTC.

This clonotype has more than one count but fewer than ten. J is TRBJ1-2 and V is TRBV6-6; weak D call: TRBD1 (5 bases). Germline CDR1 MNHNY, CDR2 SVGAGI (reference sequence). Trimming pared 6 bases from V and 4 bases from J, leaving 18 bases between. The CDR3 is made up of 15 amino acids. CDR3 DNA: TGTGCCAGCAGCAATACGGGCCGGGACCCCTATGGCTACACCTTC. Protein product: CASSNTGRDPYGYTF.

This clonotype was observed a few times. The chain joins TRBV10-3 to TRBJ2-3, with unresolved D. The CDR3 totals 15 residues. The V end lost 0 bases, the J end lost 3 bases, and 10 bases lay between the germline ends. Germline lookup yields CDR1 ENHRY and CDR2 SYGVKD. CDR3 sequence: CAISESATKTDTQYF. The CDR3 region has the DNA TGTGCCATCAGTGAGTCCGCAACTAAAACAGATACGCAGTATTTT.

The chain links TRBV7-8 to TRBJ2-1; D is unresolved. Trimming shortened V by 7 bases and J by 2 bases, and 12 bases separated the two germline ends. The CDR3 length is 14 residues. Germline loops: CDR1 SGHVS, CDR2 FQNEAQ. The CDR3 spells CASTPTLTYNEQFF. The CDR3 region has the DNA TGTGCCAGCACCCCGACTCTGACCTACAATGAGCAGTTCTTC.

This clonotype has a count of ten or more. This chain connects TRBV29-1 to TRBJ2-1; D is undetermined. This CDR3 has 15 residues. Germline loops: CDR1 SQVTM, CDR2 ANQGSEA. V was pared by 1 base and J by 0 bases, with 10 bases between. The CDR3 nucleotides are TGCAGCGTTGAAGGGCTTCAGAGCTCCTACAATGAGCAGTTCTTC. Translating it yields CSVEGLQSSYNEQFF.

A word on this clonotype: Since a much larger clone is just one base distant, this may be a read error. The V call is TRBV4-1, the J call TRBJ2-1; D is uncertain. V dropped 0 bases and J dropped 13 bases, with 10 bases sitting between them. The CDR3 has 12 residues. The germline gives CDR1 MGHRA, CDR2 YSYEKL. The CDR3 bases are TGCGCCAGCAGCCAAGATTCGAAGACCCAGTTCTTC. Translating it yields CASSQDSKTQFF.

The J gene is TRBJ2-1, the V gene TRBV9; TRBD1 might be the D (5 bases). CDR3 length: 15 residues. Germline V gives CDR1 SGDLS, CDR2 YYNGEE. Trimming shortened V by 3 bases and J by 4 bases, and 14 bases separated the two germline ends. The CDR3 is CASSEGLTVYNEQFF. CDR3 nucleotide sequence: TGTGCCAGCAGCGAGGGCCTGACAGTTTACAATGAGCAGTTCTTC.

This clonotype was counted many times. The V call is TRBV9, the J call TRBJ1-2; 8 positions match TRBD1. This CDR3 contains 14 residues. Germline V CDR1 and CDR2: SGDLS, YYNGEE. Losses at the gene ends were 3 bases for V and 7 bases for J; bases not matched to a gene: 8. CDR3 nucleotide sequence: TGTGCCAGCAGCGATGGACAGGGCGTGGGTGGCTACACCTTC. Amino acid sequence: CASSDGQGVGGYTF.

The chain has TRBV5-4 and TRBJ2-7; 15 bases line up with TRBD2. With the DNA end fitting TRBJ2-5 better, the J assignment may be wrong. The V gene's germline CDR1 is SGHNT and CDR2 YYREEE (reference sequence). The CDR3 covers 17 residues. CDR3 in amino acids: CASSSPGLAGGRETQYF. The CDR3 DNA is TGTGCCAGCAGCTCTCCGGGACTAGCGGGGGGAAGGGAGACCCAGTACTTC.

In its sample, this clonotype was seen many times. The chain has TRBV20-1 and TRBJ1-5; TRBD1 agrees at 12 bases. V shed 3 bases, J shed 6 bases, and the junction held 12 bases outside the gene matches. The CDR3 extends over 17 amino acids. Germline V gives CDR1 DFQATT, CDR2 SNEGSKA (reference sequence). The CDR3 DNA is TGCAGTGCTAGGTCCGGGACAGGGGGCACCTGGGGTCAGCCCCAGCATTTT. Its protein is CSARSGTGGTWGQPQHF.

With regard to this clonotype: This may be a read error: a much more frequent sequence differs by one nucleotide. This sequence joins TRBV7-2 and TRBJ2-7; D gene ambiguous. This CDR3 region has 12 residues. Germline loops: CDR1 SGHTA, CDR2 FQGNSA. V dropped 1 base and J dropped 7 bases, with 8 bases sitting between them. CDR3 sequence: CASSLVRAEQYF. In DNA form, the CDR3 reads TGTGCCAGCAGCTTAGTTCGGGCTGAGCAGTACTTC.

This clonotype was observed a handful of times. This rearrangement joins TRBV6-1 to TRBJ1-2; the match to TRBD1 covers 7 bases. The germline V gene encodes CDR1 MNHNS and CDR2 SASEGT. CDR3 length equals 14 residues. Trimming cost V 6 bases and J 2 bases; bases outside gene matches: 6. CDR3 region: CASRKGARNYGYTF. CDR3 nucleotide sequence: TGTGCCAGCAGAAAGGGGGCCCGGAACTATGGCTACACCTTC.

This clonotype was seen more than once but under ten times. The chain couples TRBV7-2 to TRBJ1-5; tentatively, D is TRBD1 (5 bases). V lost 1 base and J 3 bases, leaving 16 bases between the germline ends. Germline assignment: CDR1 SGHTA and CDR2 FQGNSA. CDR3 length: 17 residues. The CDR3: CASSLDKVDSANQPQHF. The DNA for the CDR3 is TGTGCCAGCAGCTTAGACAAAGTCGACAGTGCCAATCAGCCCCAGCATTTT.

There are many counts of this clonotype. The gene calls are TRBV12-3 or TRBV12-4 and TRBJ1-4; D is unclear. This CDR3 has 14 residues. The V end was cut by 4 bases, the J end by 4 bases, with 10 bases between. CDR3 nucleotide sequence: TGTGCCAGCAGTTACGGGGAATATAATGAAAAACTGTTTTTT. This gives the protein CASSYGEYNEKLFF.

A note on this clonotype: A read error may account for a junction end that differs from germline. V gene TRBV7-6 combines with J gene TRBJ2-3; perhaps D is TRBD1 or TRBD2 (5 bases each). Germline CDR1 is SGHVS and CDR2 is FNYEAQ. The CDR3 length is 18 residues. The CDR3 loop reads CASSLGTSRFLSTGTQYF. The CDR3 nucleotides read TGTGCCAGCAGCTTAGGGACTTCCCGATTCCTTAGCACAGGTACGCAGTATTTT.

This chain joins TRBV12-3 or TRBV12-4 and TRBJ1-4; 12 nucleotides agree with TRBD1. CDR3 length: 16 residues. Trimming cost V 5 bases and J 7 bases; bases outside gene matches: 8. Here the CDR3 reads CASSAGTGGAGEKLFF. CDR3 in DNA: TGTGCCAGCAGTGCGGGGACAGGGGGCGCCGGTGAAAAACTGTTTTTT.

This chain joins TRBV11-2 and TRBJ2-3, with 11 bases that match TRBD2. V shed 1 base, J shed 10 bases, and the junction held 16 bases outside the gene matches. The CDR3 has 18 residues. In germline, CDR1 is SGHAT, CDR2 FQNNGV. The CDR3 coding sequence is TGTGCCAGCAGCTTAGCCGGGACTAGCGGAGCCCTCCAGTACGCGCAGTATTTT. Amino acids: CASSLAGTSGALQYAQYF.

The V call is TRBV5-1, the J call TRBJ2-1; D possibly uses TRBD1 or TRBD2 (5 bases each). The length of the CDR3 is 14 residues. V lost 0 bases, J lost 7 bases, and 11 bases lay in between. Per the germline V gene, CDR1 is SGHRS and CDR2 is YFSETQ. The CDR3 spells CASSLDTGPNEQFF. CDR3 nucleotides: TGCGCCAGCAGCTTGGACACGGGGCCAAATGAGCAGTTCTTC.

This chain links TRBV4-2 with TRBJ1-5; weak D call: TRBD1 (6 bases). Trimming shortened V by 0 bases and J by 7 bases, and 16 bases separated the two germline ends. Germline V gene data show CDR1 as LGHNA and CDR2 as YNFKEQ. The CDR3 covers 16 residues. The DNA for the CDR3 is TGTGCCAGCAGCCAAGATGGGGGGCCGGGGTACCAGCCCCAGCATTTT. Protein product: CASSQDGGPGYQPQHF.

The rearrangement joins TRBV5-1 to TRBJ2-1; TRBD2 matches at 8 bases. Germline CDR1 is SGHRS and CDR2 is YFSETQ. This CDR3 spans 14 amino acids. V shed 4 bases and J 9 bases; nucleotides not matched to a gene: 9. In DNA form, the CDR3 reads TGCGCCAGCAGCGGGGCGGGAGGAGTGTCTGAGCAGTTCTTC. Protein sequence: CASSGAGGVSEQFF.

The V gene is TRBV4-3, the J gene TRBJ2-3, with TRBD1 identical over 8 bases. J was trimmed by 0 bases and V by 3 bases; bases with no gene match: 5. The CDR3 is 16 amino acids. Germline lookup yields CDR1 LGHNA and CDR2 YSLEER. For the CDR3, the DNA is TGCGCCAGCAGCCACTACAGGGGGGTCAGCACAGATACGCAGTATTTT. Amino acid sequence: CASSHYRGVSTDTQYF.

This clonotype was observed a few times. The J gene is TRBJ1-4, the V gene TRBV24-1, with D possibly TRBD1 on 5 matching bases. This CDR3 is built from 14 residues. The germline gives CDR1 KGHDR, CDR2 SFDVKD. V was pared by 7 bases and J by 3 bases, with 11 bases between. CDR3 coding DNA: TGTGCCACCAGATCAGGGCCCTCTAATGAAAAACTGTTTTTT. It codes for CATRSGPSNEKLFF.

This clonotype was seen a few times. The chain has TRBV9 and TRBJ2-1; D is possibly TRBD1 or TRBD2 (5 bases each). CDR3 length: 14 residues. Trimming removed 6 bases at V and 0 bases at J, with 10 bases between. Germline V lookup: CDR1 SGDLS, CDR2 YYNGEE. CDR3 protein: CASNLRGSYNEQFF. The CDR3 nucleotides read TGTGCCAGCAACTTGAGGGGCTCCTACAATGAGCAGTTCTTC.